These 20 T cell receptor beta chains share one sample of origin, sequenced in a study of T cells in localized non-small cell lung cancer. Measured with immunoSEQ multiplex PCR; TCRdb has only the in-frame clones, and not every one. The sample records more than 25,000 clones, roughly nine tenths being singletons. The sample in question was peripheral blood, obtained before any cancer treatment. The receptors derive from a woman between 35 and 70 years old with stage I lung adenocarcinoma.

This chain connects TRBV7-9 to TRBJ2-1; D remains ambiguous. The V and J ends lost 4 bases and 7 bases respectively, with 14 bases between them. Germline V gene sequence: CDR1 SEHNR, CDR2 FQNEAQ (reference sequence). The CDR3 is made up of 14 amino acids. CDR3 sequence reads: CASSSETKWNEQFF. The CDR3 nucleotides are TGTGCCAGCAGCTCAGAGACGAAATGGAATGAGCAGTTCTTC.

The rearrangement joins TRBV28 to TRBJ2-4; 11 nucleotides align to TRBD2. The CDR3 consists of 16 residues. Germline assignment: CDR1 MDHEN and CDR2 SYDVKM. V gave up 5 bases and J gave up 7 bases; unmatched junction bases: 10. In DNA, the CDR3 is TGTGCCAGCAGTCAACCTAGCGGGGGGAAAAGGAACATTCAGTACTTC. Translated: CASSQPSGGKRNIQYF. Combining the CDR3 with reference TRBV28 and TRBJ2-4 gives the whole variable domain DVKVTQSSRYLVKRTGEKVFLECVQDMDHENMFWYRQDPGLGLRLIYFSYDVKMKEKGDIPEGYSVSREKKERFSLILESASTNQTSMYLCASSQPSGGKRNIQYFGAGTRLSVL.

This clone has just a few counts. This sequence joins TRBV4-2 and TRBJ2-4; D uncertain. The germline V gene encodes CDR1 LGHNA and CDR2 YNFKEQ. V was trimmed by 1 base and J by 9 bases, leaving 10 bases between them. The CDR3 has 13 residues. This CDR3 is CASSQVASRIQYF. The CDR3, as DNA: TGTGCCAGCAGCCAAGTGGCTAGTCGCATTCAGTACTTC.

V usage is TRBV7-9 and J usage is TRBJ1-5; 7 positions match TRBD1. CDR3 size: 16 residues. Per germline, CDR1 SEHNR and CDR2 FQNEAQ (reference sequence). With 1 base clipped from V and 5 bases from J, the junction kept 8 bases outside the gene matches. The CDR3 region has the DNA TGTGCCAGCAGCTTAGGTGCAGGGGGTTTCGATCAGCCCCAGCATTTT. Translated, it gives CASSLGAGGFDQPQHF.

The genes are TRBV5-1 and TRBJ2-7; the D gene is possibly TRBD2 (6 bases). The germline V and J ends were trimmed by 5 bases and 0 bases, with 9 bases remaining between them. Per the germline V gene, CDR1 is SGHRS and CDR2 is YFSETQ. The CDR3 extends over 13 amino acids. CDR3 coding DNA: TGCGCCAGCAGATCGACTAGCTCCTACGAGCAGTACTTC. Translation: CASRSTSSYEQYF.

V gene TRBV13 combines with J gene TRBJ2-1; 7 bases match TRBD2. The germline V gene has CDR1 PRHDT and CDR2 FYEKMQ (reference sequence). The CDR3 totals 16 residues. V shed 0 bases and J 3 bases; nucleotides not matched to a gene: 5. CDR3 in amino acids: CASSLGASGLYNEQFF. The CDR3 nucleotides are TGTGCCAGCAGCTTAGGCGCTAGCGGACTCTACAATGAGCAGTTCTTC.

The genes are TRBV11-2 and TRBJ2-6; no clear D gene. The V and J ends lost 1 base and 0 bases respectively, with 10 bases between them. Germline V gene sequence: CDR1 SGHAT, CDR2 FQNNGV. CDR3 size: 17 residues. For the CDR3, the DNA is TGTGCCAGCAGCTTAGGTCAGGAGTTCTCTGGGGCCAACGTCCTGACTTTC. Translating gives CASSLGQEFSGANVLTF. Full variable domain (rest looked up from reference TRBV11-2 and TRBJ2-6): EAGVAQSPRYKIIEKRQSVAFWCNPISGHATLYWYQQILGQGPKLLIQFQNNGVVDDSQLPKDRFSAERLKGVDSTLKIQPAKLEDSAVYLCASSLGQEFSGANVLTFGAGSRLTVL.

The chain uses TRBV19 and TRBJ2-2; tentatively, D is TRBD2 (6 bases). CDR1 is LNHDA and CDR2 is SQIVND in the germline V gene (reference sequence). Trimming took 3 bases from V and 4 from J, leaving 15 bases between them. The CDR3 covers 16 residues. The CDR3 region is CASSIFIQGGTGELFF. The DNA for the CDR3 is TGTGCCAGTAGTATTTTTATTCAGGGAGGCACCGGGGAGCTGTTTTTT.

The chain carries TRBV15 and TRBJ1-5, with 9 bases lining up with TRBD1. Losses at the gene ends were 1 base for V and 4 bases for J; bases not matched to a gene: 8. The CDR3 consists of 17 residues. The V gene's germline CDR1 is LNHNV and CDR2 YYDKDF (reference sequence). The CDR3 nucleotides are TGTGCCACCAGCAGAGGCCTGGACAGGGGCCCGAATCAGCCCCAGCATTTT. It translates to CATSRGLDRGPNQPQHF.

This rearrangement joins TRBV4-2 to TRBJ2-5, with 7 bases aligning to TRBD2. The V and J ends lost 1 base and 5 bases, in that order; junction bases with no gene match: 10. This CDR3 has 16 amino acids. In germline, CDR1 is LGHNA, CDR2 YNFKEQ. The CDR3 bases are TGTGCCAGCAGCCAAGTCTCCAGCGGGACGGGGGAGACCCAGTACTTC. It translates to CASSQVSSGTGETQYF.

This chain links TRBV10-1 with TRBJ2-3, with D tentatively TRBD2 (5 bases). This CDR3 is 13 amino acids long. V dropped 5 bases and J dropped 9 bases, with 15 bases sitting between them. CDR1 and CDR2 from the germline V gene are WNHNN and SYGVQD (reference sequence). CDR3 in DNA: TGCGCCAGCAGTCCGTTGCGGGCCCAAACGCAGTATTTT. It translates to CASSPLRAQTQYF.

The chain joins TRBV28 to TRBJ2-7; D is unresolved. Germline-derived CDR1 and CDR2 are MDHEN and SYDVKM. The CDR3 has 13 amino acids. V was cut by 10 bases and J by 2 bases, with 15 bases left in between. The CDR3 region has the DNA TGTGCCACCATGGGCTCCGGGCCCTACGAGCAGTACTTC. Protein: CATMGSGPYEQYF.

The V call is TRBV30, the J call TRBJ1-5; D may be TRBD1 (6 bases). The CDR3 is made up of 15 amino acids. The germline CDR1 and CDR2 sequences are GTSNPN and SVGIG (reference sequence). V was trimmed by 0 bases and J by 3 bases, leaving 12 bases between them. The CDR3 loop is CAWSVGTSPNQPQHF. The DNA of the CDR3 is TGTGCCTGGAGTGTCGGGACATCCCCCAATCAGCCCCAGCATTTT.

V is TRBV4-3 and J is TRBJ1-5; D is undetermined. Trimming pared 0 bases from V and 11 bases from J, leaving 17 bases between. CDR3 length: 15 amino acids. Germline-derived CDR1 and CDR2 are LGHNA and YSLEER. DNA of the CDR3: TGCGCCAGCAGCCAAGATATTATCGGCAGCTCGACCCAGCATTTT. Translation gives CASSQDIIGSSTQHF.

The V gene is TRBV4-1, the J gene TRBJ1-4; D is unresolved. The V end lost 0 bases, the J end lost 11 bases, and 7 bases lay between the germline ends. This CDR3 spans 12 amino acids. CDR1 is MGHRA, CDR2 YSYEKL, per germline. The CDR3 region has the DNA TGCGCCAGCAGCCAAGATGGCCTGAAACTGTTTTTT. Translation: CASSQDGLKLFF.

The V gene is TRBV7-2, the J gene TRBJ2-7; 7 nucleotides align to TRBD1. Germline CDR1 and CDR2: SGHTA and FQGNSA. Germline trimming cut 5 bases from V and 0 bases from J; bases unmatched to any gene: 7. The CDR3 sequence is 15 residues long. The CDR3 sequence is CASSNRDRASYEQYF. CDR3 DNA: TGTGCCAGCAGCAACCGGGACAGAGCCTCCTACGAGCAGTACTTC.

The chain couples TRBV28 to TRBJ1-5; TRBD1 matches at 7 bases. The CDR3 sequence is 16 residues long. The germline gives CDR1 MDHEN, CDR2 SYDVKM. V lost 5 bases to trimming and J lost 1 base; unmatched junction nucleotides: 8. This chain's CDR3 is CASSNQPGQSNQPQHF. CDR3 DNA sequence: TGTGCCAGCAGTAACCAACCGGGACAGAGCAATCAGCCCCAGCATTTT.

The chain combines TRBV5-6 with TRBJ1-1; D might be TRBD1 (6 bases). The germline V gene encodes CDR1 SGHDT and CDR2 YYEEEE. CDR3 length: 14 amino acids. Deletions cut 3 bases from V and 1 base from J, with 10 bases between. This CDR3 is CASSSGAENTEAFF. CDR3 sequence (DNA): TGTGCCAGCAGCTCGGGGGCGGAGAACACTGAAGCTTTCTTT.

V usage is TRBV4-3 and J usage is TRBJ1-1, with 8 bases fitting TRBD1. Germline trimming cut 5 bases from V and 5 bases from J; bases unmatched to any gene: 4. The germline V gene has CDR1 LGHNA and CDR2 YSLEER. This CDR3 spans 13 amino acids. The CDR3 loop reads CASSSTGVTEAFF. CDR3 nucleotide sequence: TGCGCCAGCAGCTCGACAGGGGTGACTGAAGCTTTCTTT.

This clone was found once. V is TRBV28 and J is TRBJ2-1; TRBD1 matches 7 bases. Looked up from germline, CDR1 is MDHEN and CDR2 is SYDVKM. J gave up 1 base and V 8 bases, and 14 bases lay outside the gene matches. CDR3 size: 17 residues. Here the CDR3 reads CASGRGRQFLSYNEQFF. The CDR3 nucleotides are TGTGCCAGCGGTAGGGGGCGACAGTTCCTATCCTACAATGAGCAGTTCTTC.